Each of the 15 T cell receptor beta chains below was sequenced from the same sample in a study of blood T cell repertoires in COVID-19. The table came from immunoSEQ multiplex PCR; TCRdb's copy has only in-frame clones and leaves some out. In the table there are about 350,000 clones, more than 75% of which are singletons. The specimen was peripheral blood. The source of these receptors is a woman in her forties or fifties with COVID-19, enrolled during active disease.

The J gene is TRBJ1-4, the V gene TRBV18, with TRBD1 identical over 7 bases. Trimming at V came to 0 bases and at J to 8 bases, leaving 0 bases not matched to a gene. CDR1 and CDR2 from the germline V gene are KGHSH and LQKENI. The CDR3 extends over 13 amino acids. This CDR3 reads CASSPPTGEKLFF. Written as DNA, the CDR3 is TGTGCCAGCTCACCACCGACAGGGGAAAAACTGTTTTTT.

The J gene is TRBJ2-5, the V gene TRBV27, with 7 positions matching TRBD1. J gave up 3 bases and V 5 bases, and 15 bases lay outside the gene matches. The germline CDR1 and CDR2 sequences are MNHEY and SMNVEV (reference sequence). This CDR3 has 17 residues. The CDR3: CASSTSSGGLGKETQYF. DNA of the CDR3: TGTGCCAGCAGTACCTCCTCAGGGGGTTTGGGCAAAGAGACCCAGTACTTC.

Here the CDR3 reads CASSLQGAGGNNEQFF. The CDR3 DNA reads TGTGCCAGCAGCCTCCAGGGGGCGGGGGGGAACAATGAGCAGTTCTTC. This chain connects TRBV4-2 to TRBJ2-1, with TRBD2 as a possible D gene (9 bases). The CDR3 is made up of 16 amino acids. Germline lookup yields CDR1 LGHNA and CDR2 YNFKEQ. The V end was cut by 4 bases, the J end by 5 bases, with 18 bases between.

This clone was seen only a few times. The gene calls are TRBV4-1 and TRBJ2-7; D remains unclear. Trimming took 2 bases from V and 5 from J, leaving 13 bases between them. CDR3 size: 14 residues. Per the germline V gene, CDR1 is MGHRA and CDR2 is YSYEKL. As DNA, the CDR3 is TGCGCCAGCAGCCAACTAGTTATGGCGGACGAGCAGTACTTC. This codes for CASSQLVMADEQYF.

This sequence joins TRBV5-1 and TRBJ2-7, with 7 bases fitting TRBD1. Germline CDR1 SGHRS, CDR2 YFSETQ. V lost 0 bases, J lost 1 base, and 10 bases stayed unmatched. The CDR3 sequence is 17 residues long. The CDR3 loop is CASSLGPRGLVSYEQYF. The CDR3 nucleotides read TGCGCCAGCAGCTTGGGACCTAGGGGGCTGGTATCCTACGAGCAGTACTTC. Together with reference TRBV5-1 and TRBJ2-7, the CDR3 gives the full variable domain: KAGVTQTPRYLIKTRGQQVTLSCSPISGHRSVSWYQQTPGQGLQFLFEYFSETQRNKGNFPGRFSGRQFSNSRSEMNVSTLELGDSALYLCASSLGPRGLVSYEQYFGPGTRLTVT.

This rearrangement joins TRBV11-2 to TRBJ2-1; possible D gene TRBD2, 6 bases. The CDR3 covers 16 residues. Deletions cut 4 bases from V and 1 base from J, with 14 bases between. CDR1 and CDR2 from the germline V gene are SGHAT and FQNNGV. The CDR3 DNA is TGTGCCAGCAGCTCCGGACTAATCGGGTCCTACAATGAGCAGTTCTTC. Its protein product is CASSSGLIGSYNEQFF.

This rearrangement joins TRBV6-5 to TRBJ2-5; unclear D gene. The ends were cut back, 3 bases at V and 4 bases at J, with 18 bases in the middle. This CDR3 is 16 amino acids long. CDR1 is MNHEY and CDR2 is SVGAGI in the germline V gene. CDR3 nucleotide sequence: TGTGCCAGCAGTTATCGAGCAGGCCTCCCCTCAGAGACCCAGTACTTC. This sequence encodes CASSYRAGLPSETQYF.

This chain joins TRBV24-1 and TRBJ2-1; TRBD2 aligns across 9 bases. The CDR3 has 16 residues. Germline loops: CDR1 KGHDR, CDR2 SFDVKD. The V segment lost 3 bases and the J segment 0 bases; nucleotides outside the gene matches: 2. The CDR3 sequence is CATSDGLASSYNEQFF. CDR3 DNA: TGTGCCACCAGTGATGGACTAGCGAGCTCCTACAATGAGCAGTTCTTC.

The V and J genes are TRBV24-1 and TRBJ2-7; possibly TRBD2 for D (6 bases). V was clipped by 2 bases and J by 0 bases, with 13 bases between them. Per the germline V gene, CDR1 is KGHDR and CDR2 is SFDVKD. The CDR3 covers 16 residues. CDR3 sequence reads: CATSDSGGLTSYEQYF. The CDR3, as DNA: TGTGCCACCAGTGATTCTGGGGGACTCACCTCCTACGAGCAGTACTTC.

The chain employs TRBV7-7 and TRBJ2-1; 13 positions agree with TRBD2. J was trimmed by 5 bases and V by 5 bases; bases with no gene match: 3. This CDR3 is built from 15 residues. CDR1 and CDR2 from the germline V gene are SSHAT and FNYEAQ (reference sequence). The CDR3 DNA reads TGTGCCAGCAGCCCCGGGACTAGCGGGGACAATGAGCAGTTCTTC. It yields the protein CASSPGTSGDNEQFF.

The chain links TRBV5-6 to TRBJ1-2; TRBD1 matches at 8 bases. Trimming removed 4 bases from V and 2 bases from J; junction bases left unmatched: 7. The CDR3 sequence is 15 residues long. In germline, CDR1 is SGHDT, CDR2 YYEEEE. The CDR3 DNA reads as TGTGCCAGCAGCGTCACAGGGGGGGCGAACTATGGCTACACCTTC. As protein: CASSVTGGANYGYTF.

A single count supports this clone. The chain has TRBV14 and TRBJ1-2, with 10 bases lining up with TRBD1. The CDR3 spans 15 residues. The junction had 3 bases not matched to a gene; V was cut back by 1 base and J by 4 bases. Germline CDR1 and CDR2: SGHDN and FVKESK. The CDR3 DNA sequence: TGTGCCAGCAGCCAAGCGACAGGGGGCGGCTATGGCTACACCTTC. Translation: CASSQATGGGYGYTF.

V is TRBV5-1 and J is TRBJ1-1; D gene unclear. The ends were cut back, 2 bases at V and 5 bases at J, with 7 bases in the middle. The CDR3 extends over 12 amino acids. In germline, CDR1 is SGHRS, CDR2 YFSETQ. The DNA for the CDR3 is TGCGCCAGCAGCTTCGAGGGAACTGAAGCTTTCTTT. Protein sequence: CASSFEGTEAFF.

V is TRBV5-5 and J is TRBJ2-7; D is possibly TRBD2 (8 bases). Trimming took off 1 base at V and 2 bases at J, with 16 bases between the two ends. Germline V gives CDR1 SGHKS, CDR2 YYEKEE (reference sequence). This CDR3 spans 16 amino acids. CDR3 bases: TGTGCCAGCAGCTTGTTTGCGGGGGGACAGCCCTACGAGCAGTACTTC. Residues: CASSLFAGGQPYEQYF. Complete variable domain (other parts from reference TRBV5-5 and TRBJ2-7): DAGVTQSPTHLIKTRGQQVTLRCSPISGHKSVSWYQQVLGQGPQFIFQYYEKEERGRGNFPDRFSARQFPNYSSELNVNALLLGDSALYLCASSLFAGGQPYEQYFGPGTRLTVT.

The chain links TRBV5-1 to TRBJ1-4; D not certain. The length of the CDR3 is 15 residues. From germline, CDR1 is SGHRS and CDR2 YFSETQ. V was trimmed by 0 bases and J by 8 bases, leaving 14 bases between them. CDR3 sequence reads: CASSLVGNLGEKLFF. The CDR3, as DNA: TGCGCCAGCAGCTTGGTGGGTAATCTCGGGGAAAAACTGTTTTTT. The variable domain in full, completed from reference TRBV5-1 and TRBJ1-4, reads KAGVTQTPRYLIKTRGQQVTLSCSPISGHRSVSWYQQTPGQGLQFLFEYFSETQRNKGNFPGRFSGRQFSNSRSEMNVSTLELGDSALYLCASSLVGNLGEKLFFGSGTQLSVL.